The clone carrying this T cell receptor (beta chain) was detected a few times. The method for making cDNA was 5'RACE, and it used 10-nucleotide random UMIs. MiXCR, run by TCRdb on the 5' RACE reads, gives a single entry per CDR3 protein. This table has about 84,000 distinct CDR3 sequences, around 4.7% appearing once. The CDR3 covers 15 residues. Germline V gives CDR1 DFQATT, CDR2 SNEGSKA (reference sequence). V lost 6 bases and J 4 bases, leaving 21 bases between the germline ends. The data derive from a study of neurological immune-mediated disorders. Time point denoted: longitudinal time-point 3. The receptor comes from a woman aged 60-75 years with multiple sclerosis. The sample taken for sequencing was PBMCs. This chain uses TRBV20-1 with TRBJ1-1; D possibly corresponds to TRBD1 (5 bases). CDR3 in amino acids: CSATGLLRGSTEAFF. The CDR3 DNA follows: TGCAGTGCCACGGGACTCCTGAGGGGCAGCACTGAAGCTTTCTTT.